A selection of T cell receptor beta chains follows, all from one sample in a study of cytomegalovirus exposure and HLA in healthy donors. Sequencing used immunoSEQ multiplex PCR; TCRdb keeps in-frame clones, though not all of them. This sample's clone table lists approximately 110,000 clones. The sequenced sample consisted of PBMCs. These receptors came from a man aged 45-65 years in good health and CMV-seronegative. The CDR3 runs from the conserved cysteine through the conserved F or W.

CDR3aa: CASSEWGAEAFF
v_gene: TRBV25-1

CDR3aa: CASRRSGSNEQFF
v_gene: TRBV27

CDR3aa: CASSLGQGVTEAFF
v_gene: TRBV5-5

CDR3aa: CASSLFRGSYNEQFF
v_gene: TRBV7-2

CDR3aa: CSVEKGGTYEQYF
v_gene: TRBV29-1

CDR3aa: CASSEEPLEDGYTF
v_gene: TRBV2

CDR3aa: CASSIREGTNTEAFF
v_gene: TRBV19

CDR3aa: CATTESSGANALTF
v_gene: TRBV18

CDR3aa: CASSSRQGYEQYF
v_gene: TRBV6-5

CDR3aa: CAIKTGLYGYTF
v_gene: TRBV6-5

CDR3aa: CASGQGPVQETQYF
v_gene: TRBV6-5

CDR3aa: CASSSPSGPYEQYF
v_gene: TRBV11-3

CDR3aa: CASTISMAGKEAFF
v_gene: TRBV28

CDR3aa: CASSRLEHQPQHF
v_gene: TRBV19

CDR3aa: CASSVTPSGQPQHF
v_gene: TRBV9

CDR3aa: CASSTGLRYGYTF
v_gene: TRBV6-1

CDR3aa: CASGKQGPGANVLTF
v_gene: TRBV27